Listed below are T cell receptor beta chains from one sample, sequenced in a study of blood T cell repertoires in COVID-19. Some clones are missing from TCRdb's copy, which holds only in-frame ones; the method was immunoSEQ multiplex PCR. The data contain approximately 68,000 clones, 80% to 90% of them singletons. Sequencing input: peripheral blood. The receptors here all came from a man aged 45-65 years with active COVID-19. The CDR3 runs from the conserved cysteine through the conserved F or W. Fields, in order: D gene, V gene, CDR3 protein. The D gene is left open where the match is weak.

>-|TRBV18
CASSLAGDMNTEAFF
>TRBD2|TRBV13
CASSLGRRSGRSFYNEQFF
>-|TRBV19
CASSSIATVSSYNEQFF
>-|TRBV3-1/TRBV3-2
CASSQVPTSTDTQYF
>-|TRBV6-2/TRBV6-3
CASSYWASSYEQYF
>-|TRBV12-3/TRBV12-4
CASTFTRSDTQYF
>-|TRBV18
CASSGTMNTEAFF
>TRBD1|TRBV7-6
CASSLYQGVNTEAFF
>-|TRBV21-1
CASSNGTGGRTDTQYF
>-|TRBV7-2
CASSLVGQVGNTIYF
>-|TRBV9
CASSPQGSYNEQFF
>-|TRBV5-5
CASSLTAYSNQPQHF
>-|TRBV28
CASSLDQGGFTGELFF
>-|TRBV6-5
CASSYGASYEQYF
>-|TRBV7-9
CASTKAEVGQYF
>-|TRBV2
CASSEQGTAYNEQFF
>-|TRBV6-5
CASSRETKGEQFF
>TRBD2|TRBV9
CASSIGLAGYNEQFF
>TRBD2|TRBV10-3
CAISDSFRTSGNRDEQYF